A selection of T cell receptor beta chains follows, all from one sample in a study of T cells after yellow fever vaccination. TCRdb re-called the 5' RACE reads through MiXCR, storing one row per CDR3 protein. This sample carries fewer than 350,000 distinct CDR3 sequences, 8% to 10% of them seen once, and the ten largest clones take approximately 19%. The sequencing used PBMCs, collected on the day of the first yellow fever vaccination. These receptors were taken from a man younger than 35 who received the YFV17D yellow fever vaccine. The CDR3 runs from the conserved cysteine through the conserved F or W. Fields, in order: J gene, CDR3 length, clone size, V gene, CDR3 protein. The listing skips clone size in some rows; elsewhere it reads once, few, many or a size class.

j_call: TRBJ1-4; cdr3_length: 14; clone_size: .; v_call: TRBV7-2; cdr3_aa: CASSFQGRGEKLFF
j_call: TRBJ1-1; cdr3_length: 12; clone_size: .; v_call: TRBV20-1; cdr3_aa: CSARWTGPEAFF
j_call: TRBJ2-2; cdr3_length: 14; clone_size: many; v_call: TRBV6-5; cdr3_aa: CASSYAGLTGELFF
j_call: TRBJ1-2; cdr3_length: 12; clone_size: many; v_call: TRBV6-6; cdr3_aa: CASMPPEQGYTF
j_call: TRBJ2-1; cdr3_length: 13; clone_size: few; v_call: TRBV7-2; cdr3_aa: CASSLLASNEQFF
j_call: TRBJ1-2; cdr3_length: 13; clone_size: .; v_call: TRBV4-1; cdr3_aa: CASRGTGGSGYTF
j_call: TRBJ2-2; cdr3_length: 16; clone_size: few; v_call: TRBV30; cdr3_aa: CAWSVLEGGDTGELFF
j_call: TRBJ1-1; cdr3_length: 16; clone_size: many; v_call: TRBV30; cdr3_aa: CAWRTARHSMNTEAFF
j_call: TRBJ2-2; cdr3_length: 16; clone_size: .; v_call: TRBV24-1; cdr3_aa: CATSDEDPPGTGELFF
j_call: TRBJ2-3; cdr3_length: 13; clone_size: many; v_call: TRBV5-1; cdr3_aa: CASSEQGTDTQYF
j_call: TRBJ2-5; cdr3_length: 13; clone_size: few; v_call: TRBV3-1; cdr3_aa: CASSQANQETQYF
j_call: TRBJ2-1; cdr3_length: 17; clone_size: .; v_call: TRBV28; cdr3_aa: CASSFLTSGGNYNEQFF
j_call: TRBJ1-4; cdr3_length: 17; clone_size: few; v_call: TRBV15; cdr3_aa: CATSRNPGKASTKELFF
j_call: TRBJ1-4; cdr3_length: 16; clone_size: medium-sized; v_call: TRBV4-3; cdr3_aa: CASSPTGGATNEKLFF
j_call: TRBJ1-1; cdr3_length: 16; clone_size: few; v_call: TRBV6-2/TRBV6-3; cdr3_aa: CASSYLASRWGTEAFF
j_call: TRBJ1-5; cdr3_length: 13; clone_size: .; v_call: TRBV6-5; cdr3_aa: CASSYARNQPQHF
j_call: TRBJ2-7; cdr3_length: 18; clone_size: .; v_call: TRBV6-2/TRBV6-3; cdr3_aa: CASSYPPLLGSPPYEQYF
j_call: TRBJ1-4; cdr3_length: 13; clone_size: many; v_call: TRBV12-3/TRBV12-4; cdr3_aa: CASSLDRGEKLFF
j_call: TRBJ2-1; cdr3_length: 15; clone_size: few; v_call: TRBV12-3/TRBV12-4; cdr3_aa: CASRSIGLGVNEQFF
j_call: TRBJ1-1; cdr3_length: 14; clone_size: many; v_call: TRBV5-1; cdr3_aa: CASSLQGGSTEAFF
j_call: TRBJ2-3; cdr3_length: 15; clone_size: .; v_call: TRBV27; cdr3_aa: CASSLGLRYTDTQYF
j_call: TRBJ2-2; cdr3_length: 14; clone_size: many; v_call: TRBV5-1; cdr3_aa: CASSPTGNTGELFF
j_call: TRBJ2-3; cdr3_length: 14; clone_size: few; v_call: TRBV5-4; cdr3_aa: CASSLEGLRDTQYF
j_call: TRBJ1-2; cdr3_length: 13; clone_size: .; v_call: TRBV25-1; cdr3_aa: CASSPTGNYGFTF
j_call: TRBJ2-1; cdr3_length: 13; clone_size: few; v_call: TRBV12-3/TRBV12-4; cdr3_aa: CASGGSGGAEQFF
j_call: TRBJ1-1; cdr3_length: 11; clone_size: .; v_call: TRBV18; cdr3_aa: CASSPDRKAFF
j_call: TRBJ1-6; cdr3_length: 18; clone_size: .; v_call: TRBV11-2; cdr3_aa: CASSLTPGLSSYNSPLHF
j_call: TRBJ2-1; cdr3_length: 13; clone_size: many; v_call: TRBV7-9; cdr3_aa: CASTPGPYNEQFF
j_call: TRBJ2-3; cdr3_length: 16; clone_size: .; v_call: TRBV20-1; cdr3_aa: CSARVAGGRRSDTQYF
j_call: TRBJ1-1; cdr3_length: 13; clone_size: few; v_call: TRBV7-9; cdr3_aa: CASSRAVNTEAFF
j_call: TRBJ2-3; cdr3_length: 16; clone_size: .; v_call: TRBV18; cdr3_aa: CASSAGSGGRTDTQYF
j_call: TRBJ2-6; cdr3_length: 15; clone_size: .; v_call: TRBV2; cdr3_aa: CASSVEVAGANVLTF
j_call: TRBJ2-7; cdr3_length: 13; clone_size: many; v_call: TRBV12-5; cdr3_aa: CASGLEGFNEQYF
j_call: TRBJ2-7; cdr3_length: 15; clone_size: .; v_call: TRBV10-3; cdr3_aa: CAISESGSKNYEQYF
j_call: TRBJ2-1; cdr3_length: 16; clone_size: few; v_call: TRBV10-3; cdr3_aa: CAISGGLAGGRNEQFF
j_call: TRBJ1-4; cdr3_length: 17; clone_size: .; v_call: TRBV14; cdr3_aa: CASSQEGIPRTNEKLFF
j_call: TRBJ2-3; cdr3_length: 13; clone_size: few; v_call: TRBV7-2; cdr3_aa: CASSPIFTDTQYF
j_call: TRBJ1-5; cdr3_length: 12; clone_size: few; v_call: TRBV6-1; cdr3_aa: CASKSSNQPQHF